This TCR beta chain was identified in a study of T cell clonotyping in hematopoietic cell transplantation. Study conclusions and caveats: Recipient TCR diversity dropped after transplant; expanded clonotypes rose from day 30 to 180. CD4 and CD8 repertoire contributions could not be separated without sorting.

On this clone: Its antigen is currently unknown.

Samples: about 28 days before transplant, then days 30, 100 and 180 after. There are 14 residues in the CDR3. Trimming cost V 10 bases and J 0 bases, with 15 bases left between them. CDR1 is MDHEN, CDR2 SYDVKM, per germline. The data were produced by immunoSEQ multiplex PCR, yet TCRdb's version contains in-frame clones alone and is incomplete. The sample has nearly 9,500 clones, about 97% seen once; the top ten hold 2% to 3%. This chain connects TRBV28 to TRBJ1-2, with D perhaps TRBD1 (6 bases). The sequence was obtained from a male patient over 55 who had an allogeneic stem cell transplant from a related donor, so the T cells may come from the graft donor. Some clones in this sample may be carry-over from other donors' samples. The sequenced sample was peripheral blood mononuclear cells, obtained 100 days after allogeneic stem cell transplant. CDR3 sequence reads: CATVTGTTNYGYTF. The CDR3 nucleotides are TGTGCCACCGTGACCGGGACAACTAACTATGGCTACACCTTC.